This T cell receptor beta chain was captured by sequencing in a study of blood T cell repertoires in COVID-19. This table comes from immunoSEQ multiplex PCR, and its TCRdb copy is limited to in-frame clones, with some not included. The sample has some 670,000 clones, about 87% seen once. The CDR3 is 12 amino acids. Germline loops: CDR1 SEHNR, CDR2 FQNEAQ (reference sequence). V lost 5 bases to trimming and J lost 5 bases, with 8 bases between them. V usage is TRBV7-9 and J usage is TRBJ2-3; D is perhaps TRBD2 (5 bases). The specimen sequenced was peripheral blood. The clonotype comes from a woman younger than 35 with acute or convalescent COVID-19. Written as DNA, the CDR3 is TGTGCCAGCAGCGCTGCGGGAGATACGCAGTATTTT. It yields the protein CASSAAGDTQYF.